This TCR beta chain was captured in a study of blood T cell repertoires in COVID-19. Turning to the study itself: Samples came from the United States, Italy and Spain, spanning acute and convalescent COVID-19. From T cells, B-cell-depleted T cells, or PBMCs came the material, which was cDNA or gDNA.

The CDR3 is made up of 13 amino acids. Looked up from germline, CDR1 is SGHVS and CDR2 is FQNEAQ. The V end was cut by 5 bases, the J end by 2 bases, with 10 bases between. The assay was immunoSEQ multiplex PCR, and TCRdb's table has in-frame clones only and misses some. Among under 300,000 clones, 75% to 90% were seen once, and the ten largest hold 0.94%. Sequenced: peripheral blood. The TCR originated in a middle-aged woman who had recovered from COVID-19. V and J are TRBV7-8 and TRBJ2-7; the D gene is possibly TRBD1 (6 bases). DNA for the CDR3: TGTGCCAGCAGCGGACGGACAGCCTACGAGCAGTACTTC. It encodes CASSGRTAYEQYF.